Detailed here is one TCR beta chain. The sample originates from a study of monozygotic twins with inflammatory bowel disease. Total RNA, at roughly 3.5 ug, went into every TCR library. UMIs incorporating a 6-nucleotide sample barcode were appended by means of template switching. TCRdb reprocessed the 5' RACE reads and reports one entry per CDR3 protein, with no DNA. The sample includes approximately 330,000 distinct CDR3 sequences. Germline V lookup: CDR1 MNHNS, CDR2 SASEGT. The CDR3 is made up of 18 amino acids. The sequencing input was blood. The source is a human donor with ulcerative colitis or Crohn's disease, or a healthy co-twin of an affected twin (not recorded which). This chain joins TRBV6-1 and TRBJ1-6; TCRdb calls TRBD1, which cannot be checked without DNA. CDR3 in amino acids: CASSLGATGFGHNSPLHF.